This T cell receptor (beta chain) was sequenced during a study of cytomegalovirus exposure and HLA in healthy donors (dated 2017 in TCRdb). With respect to the entire study: An earlier analysis of some 620 of the donors reported 276 Gb of sequence data and some 110 million unique TCR beta sequences obtained from 180 million or so T cells. Using immunosequencing, the study profiled T cell repertoires from 640 or so subjects and related those repertoires to cytomegalovirus serostatus. Genome-wide SNP genotypes for about 55% of the 666 donors were used in a later genetic analysis, which treated that subset as a discovery cohort. All discovery cohort repertoires had been generated using a single sequencing platform. In the later analysis, no new phenotypic data were used to find candidate immune exposures; instead, reliance was placed on TCR beta sequences and their occurrence across donors. Typing coverage differed by locus: A, B, C, DRB1 and DQB1 were typed in roughly 620-640 donors, DQA1 in 522, DPA1 in 600 to 610, and DPB1 in approximately 450. The study aimed to test whether signatures of past pathogen exposure could be identified by cataloging public T cell receptors. Both class I and class II loci were covered by HLA typing, at four-digit resolution. A separate validation cohort of approximately 130 different subjects was used in addition to the 666-subject first cohort. To study patterns of TCR occurrence, a later analysis re-analyzed previously published TCR beta repertoires from 550 to 800 donors and added high-resolution HLA genotyping. The study combined high-throughput TCR immunosequencing, statistical association of individual TCRs with disease status, and machine learning to predict cytomegalovirus infection status. Because of strong linkage in the cohort, roughly five DR-DQ haplotypes were treated as single units for association and clustering. Donor age, sex, ethnicity and CMV serostatus were collected together with the repertoire data. An earlier analysis of several hundred of the donors applied high-throughput TCR beta sequencing to assess whether each TCR beta V gene segment acted as functional or pseudogenic. The genetic ancestry cluster associated with self-reported Caucasian donors included over 80% of the approximately 430 genotyped donors. An early release covering about 600 HLA-typed donors comprised 250 to 350 gigabases of sequencing data and 85 million to 100 million unique TCR sequences. Among roughly 400 genotyped donors of the cohort, an average of approximately 240,000 unique TCR beta nucleotide sequences was sequenced per donor, of which roughly 18% were non-productive.

The receptor library was made with the immunoSEQ multiplex PCR assay. A mixture of 60 forward primers for TCR Vbeta segments and 13 reverse primers for TCR Jbeta segments was used in the multiplex PCR. A multiplex PCR assay on genomic DNA amplified the CDR3 region of rearranged TCR beta genes. The amplified TCR beta libraries were sequenced on the Illumina HiSeq System as 87-base-pair reads. As for how the authors treated the data: A later analysis tallied roughly 78 million unique TCR beta chains across the 666 repertoires, and some 10 million of those chains were shared by two or more donors. A nearest-neighbor algorithm error-corrected the raw reads and collapsed the reads into unique sequences, merging closely related sequences to remove PCR and sequencing errors. Alignment of CDR3 sequences to IMGT reference sequences was used to assign V, D and J gene segments. For a sequence to be retained, a match of at least six nucleotides was required to both a V gene segment and a J gene segment. Rearrangements were classified as productive when the CDR3 lacked stop codons and remained in frame with V and J, and all other rearrangements were classified as non-productive. CDR3 was defined by IMGT convention, running from the second conserved V-encoded cysteine to the conserved J-encoded phenylalanine. In an earlier analysis of more than 550 of the donors, sequences lacking an unambiguous match to a single V gene segment were excluded. An earlier analysis of fewer than 750 of the donors called V segments functional above 56.7% productive rearrangements and segregating when the between-donor standard deviation exceeded 5%. A statistical classification framework was built for diagnosing cytomegalovirus status from the catalog of TCR beta chain sequences. In a later analysis, TCR nucleotide sequences were compared against IMGT/GENE-DB human TR gene sequences so that V and J genes could be assigned. In a later analysis, CDR3 sequences and most-parsimonious VDJ recombination scenarios were assigned using the TCRdist pipeline. In a later analysis, each TCR beta chain was defined by its CDR3 amino acid sequence together with its V-gene family, and reads without a unique V-gene family were excluded. To address suspected cross-contamination and a sequencing artifact, a later analysis removed 450 to 700 highly shared, low-generation-probability nucleotide sequences. In a later analysis, a clonal expansion index for each public chain was calculated from normalized within-repertoire ranks of inferred template counts. Generation probabilities in a later analysis came from a VDJ recombination model fitted to out-of-frame rearrangements, and those results were checked against IGoR. Hypergeometric tests were used in a later analysis to score TCR-TCR, TCR-HLA and TCR-CMV co-occurrence, with a repertoire-size bias correction applied to the TCR pairs. A later analysis estimated false discovery rates by permuting HLA or CMV assignments 20 times. In a later analysis, co-occurring TCRs were grouped using DBSCAN, with TCRdist sequence similarity added in when clustering inside HLA-allele-positive subsets. For co-occurrence clustering, repertoires with fewer than 30,000 or more than 120,000 public chains were excluded, along with a handful of repertoires with anomalous nucleotide sharing. What TCRdb holds here is the immuneACCESS table cut down to in-frame rearrangements. Part of the clones is not present; checked against another copy, under half of the missing clones reflect an unresolved V gene, and the others are unexplained. V, J and clone size reflect that table, while D and trimming were determined from the DNA. Within this sample are about 180,000 clones, with 79% of them counted one time only. About 0.72% of the sample belongs to the ten largest clones.

For this clone: Its recognized antigen is unknown. No much larger clone is present one base from it, and per-base qualities are unavailable.

The study at large found these results: A cluster of highly shared sequence variants was judged likely to be a technical artifact of the sequencing pipeline. A later analysis reported that several top co-occurrence clusters appeared linked to parvovirus B19, influenza, CMV and Epstein-Barr virus. In a later genetic analysis, a missense DCLRE1C variant was associated with V-gene and J-gene trimming of TCR beta chains, and the association was replicated in an independent cohort. Strong co-occurrence of HLA alleles, especially DR and DQ, made assigning TCR associations to individual alleles difficult. In a later genetic analysis, fewer N-insertions in productive TCRs were reported among donors in an Asian-associated ancestry cluster than the 666-donor mean. The study gave a list of 150 to 200 TCR beta chains associated with cytomegalovirus. Immune exposure information for the cohort was limited to CMV serostatus. A few of the identified cytomegalovirus-associated TCR beta chains were confirmed in vitro to be specific for cytomegalovirus antigens. Sequencing depth was assumed to be roughly uniform across donors in the presence/absence analyses, though that assumption may not hold. Compared with equally common non-associated chains, HLA-associated TCR beta chains in a later analysis were more clonally expanded and had lower generation probabilities. In a later analysis, TCR association rates were found to vary across HLA loci, with the most associated TCRs seen for DRB1 alleles and the fewest for HLA-C alleles. A later analysis found that most CMV-associated TCR beta chains appeared HLA-restricted, with HLA associations seemingly driven largely by CMV exposure. The authors suggested that the approach could potentially be extended to other disease states and immunological phenotypes. The earlier analysis of 587 of the donors excluded 15 to 20 rarely observed V segments, including chromosome 9 orphons, because counts were too low. A further reported finding was that TCR beta sequences accurately predicted the HLA-A and HLA-B alleles for most subjects in the first cohort. Specific HLA alleles were associated with over 15,000 TCR beta sequences at a false discovery rate of 0.05 in a later analysis. HLA typing was unavailable for some donors at each locus, so association tests used only the typed subset. The cohort was sequenced for TCR beta chains only, and without alpha or paired-chain data the features that could be detected were limited. Most TCR sequences were seen in very few donors, while some public TCRs were found in many individuals. An earlier analysis of around 600 of the donors showed that most TCR beta V segments appeared in productive rearrangements either about 87% or about 30% of the time, which broadly matched IMGT annotations. Correlated functional status among segregating V segments might be attributable to linkage disequilibrium, but an unknown experimental factor could not be ruled out. Cytomegalovirus status was reported to be diagnosed by the classifier with high specificity and sensitivity in both the original and validation cohorts.

The cohort consisted of some 670 healthy bone marrow donors. All cohort members were sampled while nominally healthy, although unrecorded immune exposures were likely present. The donor tested CMV seronegative and was one of the 352 seronegative cohort members. Every donor gave a peripheral blood sample, and the peripheral blood mononuclear cells from that sample were used for TCR beta sequencing. The Qiagen DNeasy Blood Extraction Kit was used to extract genomic DNA from the blood cell samples. The receptor was derived from a middle-aged woman in good health and CMV-seronegative. What was sequenced was PBMCs.

The CDR3 corresponds to CATSRVAGVTEAFF. The DNA is as follows: TGTGCCACCAGCAGAGTTGCGGGTGTCACTGAAGCTTTCTTT. The chain uses TRBV15 and TRBJ1-1, with an unclear D gene assignment. Counted from cysteine to phenylalanine, this CDR3 has 14 amino acids. Just CDR3 DNA is preserved here, 42 bases in frame from base 1. As encoded in the germline V gene (reference sequence), CDR1 is LNHNV while CDR2 is YYDKDF. The germline ends are 10 bases apart after V is trimmed by 1 base and J by 4 bases.